This entry concerns a single TCR beta chain. This sample was included in a study of blood T cell repertoires in COVID-19. At the level of the study: The origin of the acute and convalescent COVID-19 samples was the United States, Italy and Spain. Sources were T cells, B-cell-depleted T cells, or PBMCs; the material itself was cDNA or gDNA.

CDR1 is SGHTA, CDR2 FQGNSA, per germline. This CDR3 has 13 residues. V dropped 3 bases and J dropped 0 bases, with 5 bases sitting between them. Original processing notes: By means of reference gene primer amplification, nucleated cell counts were estimated. Sequencing used immunoSEQ multiplex PCR; TCRdb keeps in-frame clones, though not all of them. For V, J and clone size, that table is used; D and trimming come from the DNA. This table has a few hundred thousand clones, approximately 86% appearing once. Input material: peripheral blood. This chain joins TRBV7-2 and TRBJ2-5, with D unresolved. The sequence came from a man in his 60s with acute or convalescent COVID-19. CDR3 region: CASSFLYQETQYF. The CDR3 region has the DNA TGTGCCAGCAGCTTCCTGTACCAAGAGACCCAGTACTTC. The variable domain in full, completed from reference TRBV7-2 and TRBJ2-5, reads GAGVSQSPSNKVTEKGKDVELRCDPISGHTALYWYRQSLGQGLEFLIYFQGNSAPDKSGLPSDRFSAERTGGSVSTLTIQRTQQEDSAVYLCASSFLYQETQYFGPGTRLLVL.